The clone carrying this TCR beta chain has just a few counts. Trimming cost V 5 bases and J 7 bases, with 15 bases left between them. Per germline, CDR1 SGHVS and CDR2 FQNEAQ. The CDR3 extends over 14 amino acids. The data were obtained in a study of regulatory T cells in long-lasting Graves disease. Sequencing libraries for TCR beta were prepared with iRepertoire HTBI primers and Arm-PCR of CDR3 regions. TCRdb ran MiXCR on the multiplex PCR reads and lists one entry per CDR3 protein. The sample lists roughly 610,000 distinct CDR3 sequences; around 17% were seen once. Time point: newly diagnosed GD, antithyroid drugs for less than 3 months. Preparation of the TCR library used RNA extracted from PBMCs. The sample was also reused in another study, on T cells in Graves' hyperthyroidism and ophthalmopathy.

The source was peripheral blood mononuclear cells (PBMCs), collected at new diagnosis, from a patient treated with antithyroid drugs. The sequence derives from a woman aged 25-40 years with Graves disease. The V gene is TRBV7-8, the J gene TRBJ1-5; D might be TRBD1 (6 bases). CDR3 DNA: TGTGCCAGCAGCCAACAGGGTTCAAGACAGCCCCAGCATTTT. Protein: CASSQQGSRQPQHF.